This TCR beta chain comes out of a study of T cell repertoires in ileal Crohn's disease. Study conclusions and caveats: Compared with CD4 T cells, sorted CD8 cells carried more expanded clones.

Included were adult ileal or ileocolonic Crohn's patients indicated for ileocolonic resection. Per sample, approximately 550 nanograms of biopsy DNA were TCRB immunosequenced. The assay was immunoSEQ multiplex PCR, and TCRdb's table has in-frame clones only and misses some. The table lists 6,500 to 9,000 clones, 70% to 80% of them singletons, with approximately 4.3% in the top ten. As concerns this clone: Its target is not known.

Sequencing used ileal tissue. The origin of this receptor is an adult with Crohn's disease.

This CDR3 is CASSTGTGSSDTQYF. Written as DNA, the CDR3 is TGTGCCAGCAGTACCGGGACAGGGTCATCAGATACGCAGTATTTT. V usage is TRBV6-1 and J usage is TRBJ2-3, with 9 bases lining up with TRBD1. Losses at the gene ends were 5 bases for V and 4 bases for J; bases not matched to a gene: 7. The CDR3 loop spans 15 amino acids. The germline CDR1 and CDR2 sequences are MNHNS and SASEGT.